The source of this TCR beta chain is a study of CD8+ T cells in alopecia areata. V was clipped by 5 bases and J by 7 bases, with 11 bases between them. Germline loops: CDR1 MNHEY, CDR2 SMNVEV (reference sequence). The CDR3 contains 12 residues. The treatment denotes: oral pan-JAK inhibitor, 5-10 mg twice daily. Starting from PBMCs, sorting isolated CD4+ and CD8+ T cells. Sequencing templates came from extracted RNA that was reverse transcribed into cDNA. The table came from immunoSEQ multiplex PCR; TCRdb's copy has only in-frame clones and leaves some out. The sample holds around 180,000 clones, 60% seen once.

Sequences were derived from CD4+ T cells sorted from blood, sampled at week 24, from a patient treated with tofacitinib. This TCR came from a human donor with alopecia areata. The V gene is TRBV27, the J gene TRBJ1-2; D is undetermined. As DNA, the CDR3 is TGTGCCAGCAGTCCCTCGATCGGTGGCTACACCTTC. It specifies CASSPSIGGYTF.